This TCR beta chain is drawn from a study of CD8+CD57+ T cells in acquired aplastic anemia. Whoever was chosen for sequencing had shown CD8+CD57+ cell expansion by flow cytometry. Every one of the patients had aplastic anemia (severe, acquired). Untreated patients provided the blood samples, with no therapy given before sampling. Genomic DNA constituted the template upon which TCR beta VDJ and CDR3 profiling was performed. In TCRdb, the reads were re-called with MiXCR into one record per CDR3 protein. The sample includes a few hundred thousand distinct CDR3 sequences, approximately 58% of them seen just once. The length of the CDR3 is 17 residues. V lost 3 bases, J lost 7 bases, and 12 bases stayed unmatched. Germline V lookup: CDR1 SEHNR, CDR2 FQNEAQ (reference sequence).

The TCR originated in a human donor with aplastic anemia. The V call is TRBV7-9, the J call TRBJ2-2; 9 positions agree with TRBD2. Sequencing was performed on sorted CD4+, CD8+, or CD8+CD57+ T cells (not recorded which) from PBMCs. CDR3 in amino acids: CASSFQPGLAFHGELFF. For the CDR3, the DNA is TGTGCCAGCAGCTTCCAACCGGGACTAGCTTTCCACGGGGAGCTGTTTTTT.